Shown below are 5 T cell receptor beta chains from a single sample sequenced in a study of breast tumors, draining lymph nodes, adjacent tissues. TCRdb processed the multiplex PCR reads anew with MiXCR; each CDR3 protein has one entry. The sample lists about 15,000 distinct CDR3 sequences; around 47% were seen once. Sequences were obtained from tumor-adjacent breast tissue. The receptors come from a female donor with breast cancer. Some clones in this sample may be carry-over from other donors' samples.

The J gene is TRBJ1-4, the V gene TRBV20-1, with D tentatively TRBD1 (5 bases). Germline V gene lookup returns CDR1 DFQATT and CDR2 SNEGSKA (reference sequence). Trimming removed 3 bases from V and 6 bases from J, with 20 bases in between. The CDR3 loop spans 16 amino acids. As DNA, the CDR3 is TGCAGTGCTAGTTGGAGGGAAGGGGCTTTATATGAAAAACTGTTTTTT. Its protein is CSASWREGALYEKLFF.

This clonotype was recorded at least ten times. V is TRBV10-3 and J is TRBJ2-6; D not resolved. Trimming pared 6 bases from V and 0 bases from J, leaving 18 bases between. Germline CDR1 and CDR2: ENHRY and SYGVKD. The CDR3 consists of 18 residues. CDR3 nucleotides: TGTGCCATCAGCAAGAATGGTCATTTGGACTCTGGGGCCAACGTCCTGACTTTC. This sequence encodes CAISKNGHLDSGANVLTF.

The chain couples TRBV7-2 to TRBJ2-7; D perhaps matches TRBD1 (5 bases). The V end was cut by 2 bases, the J end by 5 bases, with 10 bases between. The CDR3 covers 13 residues. Per the germline V gene, CDR1 is SGHTA and CDR2 is FQGNSA. The chain's CDR3 is CASSLTRAHEQYV. Here the CDR3 DNA reads TGTGCCAGCAGCTTAACCAGGGCCCACGAGCAGTACGTC.

This clonotype has at least ten counts. Since a much larger clone is just one base distant, this may be a read error. V gene TRBV20-1 combines with J gene TRBJ1-5; D might be TRBD1 (5 bases). CDR3 length equals 17 residues. Per germline, CDR1 DFQATT and CDR2 SNEGSKA (reference sequence). V was cut by 2 bases and J by 6 bases, with 23 bases left in between. In nucleotides, the CDR3 is TGCAGTGCTAGACCTATTAGACAGACGACTTACTCTCAGCCCCAGCATTTT. This codes for CSARPIRQTTYSQPQHF.

This clonotype was detected many times. The gene calls are TRBV6-5 and TRBJ2-3; D not certain. V lost 7 bases to trimming and J lost 0 bases, with 8 bases between them. The CDR3 is 13 amino acids. Germline V gene data show CDR1 as MNHEY and CDR2 as SVGAGI. CDR3 DNA sequence: TGTGCCAGCACGGATAGTAGCACAGATACGCAGTATTTT. Translated, it gives CASTDSSTDTQYF.